A selection of T cell receptor beta chains follows, all from one sample in a study of spatial heterogeneity in lung cancer. TCRdb itself ran the 5' RACE reads through MiXCR, one entry per CDR3 protein. The table records over 45,000 distinct CDR3 sequences, about an eighth of them present only once. The starting material was PBMCs, obtained at follow-up. These receptor sequences come from a male donor with early-stage non-small cell lung cancer. Each CDR3 is given with its conserved first and last residue. The order of the fields is J gene, V gene, CDR3 protein.

j_call: TRBJ2-7; v_call: TRBV23-1; cdr3_aa: CASSLNPPLPEFSSYEQYF
j_call: TRBJ2-3; v_call: TRBV27; cdr3_aa: CASSGGFIADTQYF
j_call: TRBJ2-5; v_call: TRBV5-4; cdr3_aa: CASSLQGARETQYF
j_call: TRBJ2-5; v_call: TRBV3-1; cdr3_aa: CASSHTRSETQYF
j_call: TRBJ2-7; v_call: TRBV19; cdr3_aa: CASSLDISYEQYF
j_call: TRBJ2-5; v_call: TRBV6-5; cdr3_aa: CASTLRGFQETQYF
j_call: TRBJ2-3; v_call: TRBV7-9; cdr3_aa: CASSSGTSLTDTQYF
j_call: TRBJ1-1; v_call: TRBV7-9; cdr3_aa: CASSLVSGVPEAFF
j_call: TRBJ2-1; v_call: TRBV7-9; cdr3_aa: CASSLATSGEYNEQFF
j_call: TRBJ1-1; v_call: TRBV6-5; cdr3_aa: CASRADTPSAEAFF
j_call: TRBJ2-5; v_call: TRBV6-6; cdr3_aa: CASRGPRRETQYF
j_call: TRBJ2-1; v_call: TRBV7-3; cdr3_aa: CASSLRPQGVDEQFF
j_call: TRBJ1-2; v_call: TRBV18; cdr3_aa: CASSPPYGSDSYGYTF
j_call: TRBJ2-5; v_call: TRBV2; cdr3_aa: CANSPSGKETQYF
j_call: TRBJ1-6; v_call: TRBV12-3/TRBV12-4; cdr3_aa: CASSRQVGNSPLHF
j_call: TRBJ2-7; v_call: TRBV5-4; cdr3_aa: CASSLGDYEQYF
j_call: TRBJ2-3; v_call: TRBV7-3; cdr3_aa: CASSPGTSGRPTDTQYF
j_call: TRBJ2-1; v_call: TRBV21-1; cdr3_aa: CASSKGQPYYNEQFF
j_call: TRBJ1-4; v_call: TRBV12-3/TRBV12-4; cdr3_aa: CASRVQGGVEKLFF
j_call: TRBJ2-1; v_call: TRBV20-1; cdr3_aa: CSAKRLAGSSYNEQFF
j_call: TRBJ1-2; v_call: TRBV20-1; cdr3_aa: CSARGFGANYGYTF
j_call: TRBJ2-1; v_call: TRBV19; cdr3_aa: CASSISEVGSNEQFF
j_call: TRBJ2-7; v_call: TRBV6-2/TRBV6-3; cdr3_aa: CASRELGQAYEQYF
j_call: TRBJ2-5; v_call: TRBV6-2/TRBV6-3; cdr3_aa: CASSFGTLEETQYF
j_call: TRBJ1-1; v_call: TRBV20-1; cdr3_aa: CSARLQQGSNTEAFF
j_call: TRBJ2-7; v_call: TRBV12-3/TRBV12-4; cdr3_aa: CASSISGRAPLYHEQYF
j_call: TRBJ1-5; v_call: TRBV27; cdr3_aa: CASSPGVNQPQHF
j_call: TRBJ2-5; v_call: TRBV11-2; cdr3_aa: CASSSSGQETQYF
j_call: TRBJ1-2; v_call: TRBV12-3/TRBV12-4; cdr3_aa: CASSPQMEANYGYTF
j_call: TRBJ2-2; v_call: TRBV19; cdr3_aa: CASRISSGELFF
j_call: TRBJ2-5; v_call: TRBV12-3/TRBV12-4; cdr3_aa: CASSLGLAGAGETQYF